This TCR beta chain was recovered during a study of CD8+ T cells in alopecia areata. General study results and limits: Scalp repertoires also include resident alphabeta T cells from normal skin.

Germline V gives CDR1 SEHNR, CDR2 FQNEAQ (reference sequence). Trimming shortened V by 10 bases and J by 3 bases, and 13 bases separated the two germline ends. The CDR3 sequence is 13 residues long. As concerns this clone: Its target is unknown.

PBMCs served as the source from which CD4+ and CD8+ T cells were sorted. RNA extraction was followed by reverse transcription into cDNA, which acted as the sequencing template. Repertoires were generated with immunoSEQ multiplex PCR, while TCRdb's copy carries only in-frame clones and drops some. The sample includes more than 95,000 clones, around 50% of them seen just once. This clonotype originated in a human donor with alopecia areata. The sequencing input was NKG2D-low CD8+ T cells sorted from blood. The rearrangement links TRBV7-9 to TRBJ2-4; D remains unclear. CDR3 in DNA: TGTGCCACCAAAGGGCTTGTCAAAAACATTCAGTACTTC. Protein sequence: CATKGLVKNIQYF.